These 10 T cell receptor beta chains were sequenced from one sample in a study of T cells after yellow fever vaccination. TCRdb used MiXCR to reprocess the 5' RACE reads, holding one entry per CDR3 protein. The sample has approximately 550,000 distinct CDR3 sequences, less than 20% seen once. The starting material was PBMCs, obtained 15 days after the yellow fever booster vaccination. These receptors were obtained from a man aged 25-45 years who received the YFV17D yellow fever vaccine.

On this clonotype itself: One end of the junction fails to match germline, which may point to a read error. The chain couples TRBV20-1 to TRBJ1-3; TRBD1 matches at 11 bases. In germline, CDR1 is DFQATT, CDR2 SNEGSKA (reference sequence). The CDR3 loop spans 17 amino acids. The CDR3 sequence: CSARDPRGQGAGNTIYF. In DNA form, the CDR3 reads TGCAGTGCTAGAGACCCCCGCGGACAGGGGGCTGGAAATACCATATATTTT.

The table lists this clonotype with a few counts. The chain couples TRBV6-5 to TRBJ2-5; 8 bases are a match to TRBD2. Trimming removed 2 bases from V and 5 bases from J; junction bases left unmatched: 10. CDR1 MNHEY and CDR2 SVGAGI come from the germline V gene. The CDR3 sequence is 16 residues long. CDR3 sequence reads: CASSYTASGQGETQYF. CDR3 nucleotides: TGTGCCAGCAGTTACACGGCTAGCGGGCAAGGGGAGACCCAGTACTTC.

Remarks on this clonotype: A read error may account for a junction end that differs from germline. The CDR3 DNA reads as TGCAGTGCTAGCCCAAGCGGTAACTATGGCTACAGCTTC. Its protein product is CSASPSGNYGYSF. The gene calls are TRBV20-1 and TRBJ1-2, with D unclear. Germline CDR1 and CDR2: DFQATT and SNEGSKA (reference sequence). The CDR3 totals 13 residues.

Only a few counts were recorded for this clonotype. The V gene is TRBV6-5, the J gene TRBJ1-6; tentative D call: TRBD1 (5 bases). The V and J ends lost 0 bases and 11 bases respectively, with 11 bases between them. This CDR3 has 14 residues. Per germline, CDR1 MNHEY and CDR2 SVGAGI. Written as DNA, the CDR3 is TGTGCCAGCAGTTACTCAACGGGAGGGGCACCCCTCCACTTT. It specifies CASSYSTGGAPLHF.

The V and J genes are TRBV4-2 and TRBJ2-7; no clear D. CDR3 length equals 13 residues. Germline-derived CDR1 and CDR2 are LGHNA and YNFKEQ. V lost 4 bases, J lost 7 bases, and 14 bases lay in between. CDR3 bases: TGTGCCAGCAGCCGGCCCGACTCTCAAGAGCAGTACTTC. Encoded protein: CASSRPDSQEQYF.

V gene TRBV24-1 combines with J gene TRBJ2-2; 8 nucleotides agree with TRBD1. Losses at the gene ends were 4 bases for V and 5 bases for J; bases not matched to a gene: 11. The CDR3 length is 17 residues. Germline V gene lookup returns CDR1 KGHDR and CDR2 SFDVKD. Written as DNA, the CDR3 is TGTGCCACCAGTGAGGCCTCCGGGACAGGCCAAACCGGGGAGCTGTTTTTT. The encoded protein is CATSEASGTGQTGELFF.

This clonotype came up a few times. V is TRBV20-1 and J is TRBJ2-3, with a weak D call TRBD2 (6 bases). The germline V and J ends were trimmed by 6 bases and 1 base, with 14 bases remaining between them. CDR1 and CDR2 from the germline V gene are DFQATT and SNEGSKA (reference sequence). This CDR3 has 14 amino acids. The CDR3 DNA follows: TGCAGTGCCACCTCCGGGGGAGGCACAGATACGCAGTATTTT. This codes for CSATSGGGTDTQYF.

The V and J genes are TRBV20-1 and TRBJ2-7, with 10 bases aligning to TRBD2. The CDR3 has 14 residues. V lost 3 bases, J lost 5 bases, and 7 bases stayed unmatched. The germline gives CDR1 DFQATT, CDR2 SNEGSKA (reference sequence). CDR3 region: CSASKLAGVNEQYF. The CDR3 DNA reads TGCAGTGCTAGTAAGCTAGCGGGAGTAAACGAGCAGTACTTC.

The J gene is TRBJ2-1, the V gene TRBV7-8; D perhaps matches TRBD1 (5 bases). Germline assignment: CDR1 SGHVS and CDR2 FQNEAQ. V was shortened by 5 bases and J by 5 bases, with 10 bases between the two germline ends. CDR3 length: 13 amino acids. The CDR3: CASSGRGNNEQFF. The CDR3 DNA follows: TGTGCCAGCAGCGGAAGGGGCAACAATGAGCAGTTCTTC.

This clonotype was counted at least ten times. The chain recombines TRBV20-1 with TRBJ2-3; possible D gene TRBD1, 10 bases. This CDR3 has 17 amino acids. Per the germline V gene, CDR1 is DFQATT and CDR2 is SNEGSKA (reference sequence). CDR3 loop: CSTGTGDLAGPTDTQYF. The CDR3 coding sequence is TGCAGCACCGGGACAGGGGACCTAGCGGGGCCAACAGATACGCAGTATTTT.